This TCR beta chain was identified during a study of T-cell reconstitution after alpha-beta-depleted transplantation in children. The CDR3 spans 16 residues. V was clipped by 4 bases and J by 3 bases; unmatched bases: 8. Looked up from germline, CDR1 is SGHRS and CDR2 is YFSETQ. This clonotype turned up a few times. A library of TCRbeta sequences, prepared with unique molecular identifiers, was generated. A single record per CDR3 protein comes from TCRdb applying MiXCR to the PCR reads. Of a few hundred thousand distinct CDR3 sequences in the sample, under 13% were seen once. Material: PBMCs from the stem cell graft donor, obtained from the stem cell graft. This receptor was taken from a human donor who donated a stem cell graft to a child with acute myeloid leukemia. V is TRBV5-1 and J is TRBJ2-3; 10 bases are shared with TRBD2. CDR3 sequence reads: CASSKLLAGTTDTQYF. CDR3 DNA: TGCGCCAGCAGCAAACTACTAGCGGGAACGACAGATACGCAGTATTTT.